This record covers a single T cell receptor (beta chain). Its specificity is not known. The V gene lost 5 bases and the J gene lost 2 bases, with 13 bases spanning the gap. CDR1 and CDR2 (germline): LNHDA, SQIVND (reference sequence). The CDR3 is made up of 14 amino acids. The record originates from a study of OX40 agonist ivuxolimab in advanced cancers. As for the study in general: Partial responses occurred in Three dose-escalation patients, one with hepatocellular carcinoma and two with cutaneous melanoma.

Clones were sequenced by immunoSEQ multiplex PCR, and TCRdb holds only the in-frame ones, with some missing. Of about 76,000 clones listed, roughly 86% are singletons. Overall study findings and caveats: In general, CD8+ T cells held more expanded clones than CD4+ did, on average.

This chain joins TRBV19 and TRBJ2-7; D might be TRBD1 (5 bases). The sequence derives from an adult with an advanced solid tumor such as melanoma, head and neck, liver or kidney cancer. The material sequenced was CD4+ or CD8+ T cells sorted from blood, taken in a trial of the OX40 agonist ivuxolimab. CDR3 amino acids: CASSPLDRTYEQYF. The DNA of the CDR3 is TGTGCCAGTAGTCCCCTCGACAGAACCTACGAGCAGTACTTC.